The 9 T cell receptor beta chains presented below share a single source sample, sequenced in a study of blood T cells in healthy people across ages. Primers used in a second PCR of about 7 to 12 cycles were a sample-barcoded 5' primer and a J-beta primer mix. A single record per CDR3 protein comes from TCRdb applying MiXCR to the 5' RACE reads. This sample has 700,000 to 800,000 distinct CDR3 sequences, with 43% found just once. The sequenced sample was blood. The receptors come from a woman aged 55-70 years in good health.

This clonotype has at least ten counts. The chain has TRBV3-1 and TRBJ2-5, with D unclear. V was shortened by 2 bases and J by 4 bases, with 2 bases between the two germline ends. The CDR3 loop spans 11 amino acids. Germline V gene data show CDR1 as LGHDT and CDR2 as YNNKEL (reference sequence). In DNA form, the CDR3 reads TGTGCCAGCAGCCAAACAGAGACCCAGTACTTC. It specifies CASSQTETQYF.

This clonotype was picked up a small number of times. The chain has TRBV6-1 and TRBJ2-3, with 8 bases fitting TRBD2. The trim removed 5 bases at V and 4 bases at J, leaving 8 bases unmatched. This CDR3 is built from 15 residues. In germline, CDR1 is MNHNS, CDR2 SASEGT. The CDR3 here is CASSPGLVVADTQYF. Here the CDR3 DNA reads TGTGCCAGCAGTCCGGGACTAGTGGTTGCAGATACGCAGTATTTT.

The rearrangement uses TRBV27 and TRBJ1-3; D is unresolved. V was shortened by 0 bases and J by 0 bases, with 6 bases between the two germline ends. The CDR3 totals 15 residues. Germline loops: CDR1 MNHEY, CDR2 SMNVEV (reference sequence). DNA of the CDR3: TGTGCCAGCAGTTTATCTGCGAACTCTGGAAACACCATATATTTT. Its translation is CASSLSANSGNTIYF.

In its sample, this clonotype was seen a few times. This may stem from a read error, because a much larger clone lies one nucleotide away. This rearrangement joins TRBV29-1 to TRBJ2-7, with D possibly being TRBD1 (5 bases). V was trimmed by 2 bases and J by 7 bases, leaving 15 bases between them. Germline V gives CDR1 SQVTM, CDR2 ANQGSEA. CDR3 length: 13 residues. The CDR3 sequence is CSVESSQGGEQYF. The CDR3 DNA is TGCAGCGTTGAAAGCAGTCAGGGCGGAGAGCAGTACTTC.

This clonotype was observed a few times. This rearrangement joins TRBV6-5 to TRBJ2-5; D may be TRBD2 (5 bases). This CDR3 spans 19 amino acids. Germline loops: CDR1 MNHEY, CDR2 SVGAGI. With 4 bases removed from V and 1 base from J, the gap between germline ends came to 25 bases. As DNA, the CDR3 is TGTGCCAGCAGTTCCCAATATTATTGGTCGGGGAGACGCCAAGAGACCCAGTACTTC. Encoded protein: CASSSQYYWSGRRQETQYF.

This clonotype was seen a single time. The chain links TRBV20-1 to TRBJ1-5, with D possibly TRBD1 on 5 matching bases. Trimming removed 6 bases at V and 4 bases at J, with 13 bases between. The CDR3 length is 13 residues. Germline assignment: CDR1 DFQATT and CDR2 SNEGSKA (reference sequence). This CDR3 is CSAVGARNQPQHF. The CDR3 DNA reads TGCAGTGCAGTAGGGGCGAGGAATCAGCCCCAGCATTTT.

This rearrangement joins TRBV7-3 to TRBJ2-3, with 8 bases fitting TRBD1. The CDR3 consists of 14 residues. The germline V gene encodes CDR1 SGHTA and CDR2 FQGTGA. Trimming removed 4 bases from V and 4 bases from J; junction bases left unmatched: 4. The CDR3 sequence is CASSSLTGADTQYF. CDR3 coding DNA: TGTGCCAGCAGCTCCCTGACAGGGGCAGATACGCAGTATTTT.

As concerns this clonotype: This may be a read error, as it is one base from a much larger clone. This sequence joins TRBV12-3 or TRBV12-4 and TRBJ1-2; D unresolved. The CDR3 length is 12 residues. The V end was cut by 3 bases, the J end by 11 bases, with 13 bases between. CDR3 DNA sequence: TGTGCCAGCAGTTTTGCCCCGGGCAGGTACACCTTC. Its protein is CASSFAPGRYTF.

This clonotype was seen a few times. V usage is TRBV10-3 and J usage is TRBJ1-4, with D possibly TRBD1 on 6 matching bases. This CDR3 spans 16 amino acids. Per the germline V gene, CDR1 is ENHRY and CDR2 is SYGVKD. Trimming pared 0 bases from V and 8 bases from J, leaving 16 bases between. CDR3 amino acids: CAISESTGGLIEKLFF. CDR3 coding DNA: TGTGCCATCAGTGAGTCGACTGGGGGCCTTATAGAAAAACTGTTTTTT.